This record covers a single T cell receptor beta chain. Antigen specificity is unknown. The data belong to a study of early T cells in non-severe SARS-CoV-2 infection. Study-wide background: Alpha and beta chains were unpaired, from unsorted whole-blood bulk RNA. Overall study findings and caveats: VDJdb matching, biased toward anti-spike CD8 responses, missed private and CD4 specificities.

The germline V gene has CDR1 SGHRS and CDR2 YFSETQ. The ends lost 3 bases at V and 5 bases at J; junction bases unmatched: 2. The CDR3 loop spans 15 amino acids. Researchers attached unique molecular identifiers to individual cDNA molecules. Each CDR3 protein is one row after TCRdb ran MiXCR on the 5' RACE reads. The sample lists some 87,000 distinct CDR3 sequences; roughly 13% were seen once. The origin of this receptor is an adult who was a healthcare worker with PCR-confirmed SARS-CoV-2 infection or an uninfected control (not recorded which). Sequenced sample: whole blood. The chain links TRBV5-1 to TRBJ2-1, with 13 bases fitting TRBD2. This chain's CDR3 is CASSWTSGGHNEQFF. Here the CDR3 DNA reads TGCGCCAGCAGCTGGACTAGCGGGGGCCACAATGAGCAGTTCTTC.